This TCR beta chain appears in the sequencing data of a study of chemoradiotherapy in HPV16-positive cancers. Study summary: Candidate HPV-specific clones and shared TCR motifs came from a couple of HPV16-positive patients. Study-level findings and limits: HPV-specific T cells were functionally defined from only two HPV16-positive patients. Non-HPV-specific T cells did not expand in tumors during treatment, whereas candidate HPV-specific clones and E7-related motifs did.

Profiled with immunoSEQ multiplex PCR; TCRdb holds only in-frame clones, not every one. The profile shows tens of thousands of clones, roughly nine tenths of them singletons. A note on this clone: The antigen is undetermined.

Samples were taken several times over chemoradiotherapy. The origin of this receptor is a human donor with HPV-associated anogenital cancer. Specimen: blood, collected from a patient who underwent chemoradiotherapy.

In nucleotides, the CDR3 is TGTGCCAGTACACAGGGTAACACCGGGGAGCTGTTTTTT. It is translated as CASTQGNTGELFF. The chain has TRBV19 and TRBJ2-2, with D tentatively TRBD1 (6 bases). Trimming stripped 7 bases from V and 2 bases from J, with 8 bases between. The CDR3 runs 13 residues. Germline assignment: CDR1 LNHDA and CDR2 SQIVND (reference sequence).